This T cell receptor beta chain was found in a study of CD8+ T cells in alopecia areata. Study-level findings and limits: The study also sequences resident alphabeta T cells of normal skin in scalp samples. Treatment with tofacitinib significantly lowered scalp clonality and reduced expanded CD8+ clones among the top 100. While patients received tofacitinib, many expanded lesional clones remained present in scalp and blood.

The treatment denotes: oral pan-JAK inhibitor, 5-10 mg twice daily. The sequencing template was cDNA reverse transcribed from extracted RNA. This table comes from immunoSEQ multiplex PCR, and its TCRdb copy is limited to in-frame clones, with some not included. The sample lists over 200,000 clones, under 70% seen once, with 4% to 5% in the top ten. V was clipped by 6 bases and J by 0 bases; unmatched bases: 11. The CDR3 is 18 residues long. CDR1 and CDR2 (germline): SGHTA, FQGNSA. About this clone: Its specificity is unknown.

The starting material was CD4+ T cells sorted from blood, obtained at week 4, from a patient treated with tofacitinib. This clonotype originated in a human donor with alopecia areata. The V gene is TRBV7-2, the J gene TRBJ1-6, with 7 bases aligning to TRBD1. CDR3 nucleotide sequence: TGTGCCAGCAGTCAGAGGACAGGCTCTAGCTCCTATAATTCACCCCTCCACTTT. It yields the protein CASSQRTGSSSYNSPLHF.